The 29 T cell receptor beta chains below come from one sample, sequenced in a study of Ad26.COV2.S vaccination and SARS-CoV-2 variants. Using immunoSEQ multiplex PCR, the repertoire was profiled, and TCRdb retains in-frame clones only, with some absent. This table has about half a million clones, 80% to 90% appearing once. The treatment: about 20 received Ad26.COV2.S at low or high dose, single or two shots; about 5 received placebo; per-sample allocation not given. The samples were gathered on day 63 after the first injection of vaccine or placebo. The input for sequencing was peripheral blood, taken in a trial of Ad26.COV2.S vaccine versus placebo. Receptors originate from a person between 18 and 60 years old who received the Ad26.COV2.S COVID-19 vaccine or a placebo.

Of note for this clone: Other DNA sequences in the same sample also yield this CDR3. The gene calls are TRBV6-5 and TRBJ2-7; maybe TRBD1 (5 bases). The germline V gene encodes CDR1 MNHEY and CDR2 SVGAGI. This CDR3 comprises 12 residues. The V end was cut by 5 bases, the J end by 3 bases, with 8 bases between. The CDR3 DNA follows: TGTGCCAGCAGTCCTCAGGGCTACGAGCAGTACTTC. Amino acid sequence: CASSPQGYEQYF.

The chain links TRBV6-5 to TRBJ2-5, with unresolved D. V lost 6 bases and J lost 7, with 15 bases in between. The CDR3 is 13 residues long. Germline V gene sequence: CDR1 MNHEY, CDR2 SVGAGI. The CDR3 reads CASSLGVRGTQYF. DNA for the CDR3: TGTGCCAGCAGCCTCGGTGTCCGAGGGACCCAGTACTTC.

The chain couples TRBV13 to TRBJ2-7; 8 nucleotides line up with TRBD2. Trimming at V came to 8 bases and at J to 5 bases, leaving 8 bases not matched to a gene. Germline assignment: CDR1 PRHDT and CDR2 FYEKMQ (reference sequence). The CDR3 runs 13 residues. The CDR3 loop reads CASDGGDRNEQYF. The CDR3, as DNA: TGTGCCAGCGACGGGGGGGATAGAAACGAGCAGTACTTC.

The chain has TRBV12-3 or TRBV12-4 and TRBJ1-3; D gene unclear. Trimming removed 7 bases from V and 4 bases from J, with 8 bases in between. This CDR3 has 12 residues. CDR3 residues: CASTFAGNTIYF. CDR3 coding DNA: TGTGCCAGCACCTTCGCAGGAAACACCATATATTTT.

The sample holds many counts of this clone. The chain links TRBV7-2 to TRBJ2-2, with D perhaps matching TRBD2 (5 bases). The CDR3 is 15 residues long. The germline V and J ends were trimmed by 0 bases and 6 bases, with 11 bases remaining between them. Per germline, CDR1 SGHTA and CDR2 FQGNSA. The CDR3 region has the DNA TGTGCCAGCAGCTTAGCGGCGGGCGTCCCCGGGGAGCTGTTTTTT. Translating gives CASSLAAGVPGELFF.

As DNA, the CDR3 is TGTGCCAGCAGCTTTAACCGTTTACAAGAGACCCAGTACTTC. This translates into CASSFNRLQETQYF. The chain couples TRBV7-8 to TRBJ2-5; D not certain. Germline V gene sequence: CDR1 SGHVS, CDR2 FQNEAQ. The CDR3 spans 14 residues. Trimming took 3 bases from V and 2 from J, leaving 10 bases between them.

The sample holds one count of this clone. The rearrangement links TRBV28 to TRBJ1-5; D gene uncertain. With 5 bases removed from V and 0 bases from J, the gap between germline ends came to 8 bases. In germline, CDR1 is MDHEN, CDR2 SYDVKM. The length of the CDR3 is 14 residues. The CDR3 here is CASSPGFSNQPQHF. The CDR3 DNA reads TGTGCCAGCAGTCCAGGCTTTAGCAATCAGCCCCAGCATTTT.

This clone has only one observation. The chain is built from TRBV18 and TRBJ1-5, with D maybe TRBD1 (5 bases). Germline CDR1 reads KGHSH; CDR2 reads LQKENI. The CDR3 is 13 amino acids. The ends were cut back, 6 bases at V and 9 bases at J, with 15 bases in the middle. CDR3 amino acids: CASSPEGRGPQHF. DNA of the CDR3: TGTGCCAGCTCCCCGGAGGGGCGGGGGCCCCAGCATTTT.

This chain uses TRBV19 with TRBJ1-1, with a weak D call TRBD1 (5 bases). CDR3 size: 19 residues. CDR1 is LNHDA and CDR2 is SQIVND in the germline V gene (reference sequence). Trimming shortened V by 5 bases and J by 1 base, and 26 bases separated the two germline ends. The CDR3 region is CASSPLWLGGSRANTEAFF. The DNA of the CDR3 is TGTGCCAGTAGTCCGCTATGGCTGGGGGGGTCTCGGGCGAACACTGAAGCTTTCTTT. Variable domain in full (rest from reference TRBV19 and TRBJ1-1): DGGITQSPKYLFRKEGQNVTLSCEQNLNHDAMYWYRQDPGQGLRLIYYSQIVNDFQKGDIAEGYSVSREKKESFPLTVTSAQKNPTAFYLCASSPLWLGGSRANTEAFFGQGTRLTVV.

CDR3 coding DNA: TGTGCCAGCTCACCGGGTCTCCAGTACGAGCAGTACTTC. Protein: CASSPGLQYEQYF. This sequence joins TRBV18 and TRBJ2-7; D is unresolved. Germline V CDR1 and CDR2: KGHSH, LQKENI. CDR3 size: 13 residues. V shed 3 bases and J shed 4 bases, with 10 bases lying between them.

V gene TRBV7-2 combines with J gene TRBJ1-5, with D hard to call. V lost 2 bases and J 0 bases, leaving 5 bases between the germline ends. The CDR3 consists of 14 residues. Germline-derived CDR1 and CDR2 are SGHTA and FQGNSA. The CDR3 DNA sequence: TGTGCCAGCAGCTTAAGTTCTAGCAATCAGCCCCAGCATTTT. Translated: CASSLSSSNQPQHF.

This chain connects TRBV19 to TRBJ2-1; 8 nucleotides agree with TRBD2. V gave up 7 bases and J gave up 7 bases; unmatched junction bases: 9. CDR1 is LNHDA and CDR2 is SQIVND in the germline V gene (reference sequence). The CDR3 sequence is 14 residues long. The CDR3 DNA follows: TGTGCCAGTAAAAGCGGGAGTAGTGAGAATGAGCAGTTCTTC. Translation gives CASKSGSSENEQFF.

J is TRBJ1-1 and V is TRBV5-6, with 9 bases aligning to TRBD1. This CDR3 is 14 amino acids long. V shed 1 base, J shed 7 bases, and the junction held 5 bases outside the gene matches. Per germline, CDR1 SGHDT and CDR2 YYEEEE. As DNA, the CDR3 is TGTGCCAGCAGCTTGAGACAGGGGGGATATGAAGCTTTCTTT. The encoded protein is CASSLRQGGYEAFF.

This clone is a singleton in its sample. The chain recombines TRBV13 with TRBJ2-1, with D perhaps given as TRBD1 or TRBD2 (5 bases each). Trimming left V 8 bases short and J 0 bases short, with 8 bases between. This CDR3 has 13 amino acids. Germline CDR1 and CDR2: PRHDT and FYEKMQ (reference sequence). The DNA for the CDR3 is TGTGCCAGCGGGGGTAGCTCCTACAATGAGCAGTTCTTC. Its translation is CASGGSSYNEQFF.

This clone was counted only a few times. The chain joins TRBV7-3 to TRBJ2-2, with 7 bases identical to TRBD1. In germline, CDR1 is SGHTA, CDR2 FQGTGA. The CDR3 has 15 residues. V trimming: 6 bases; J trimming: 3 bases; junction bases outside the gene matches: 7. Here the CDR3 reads CASRLGGSDTGELFF. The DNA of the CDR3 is TGTGCCAGCAGGTTAGGGGGCAGCGACACCGGGGAGCTGTTTTTT. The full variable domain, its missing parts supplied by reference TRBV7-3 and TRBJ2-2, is GAGVSQTPSNKVTEKGKYVELRCDPISGHTALYWYRQSLGQGPEFLIYFQGTGAADDSGLPNDRFFAVRPEGSVSTLKIQRTERGDSAVYLCASRLGGSDTGELFFGEGSRLTVL.

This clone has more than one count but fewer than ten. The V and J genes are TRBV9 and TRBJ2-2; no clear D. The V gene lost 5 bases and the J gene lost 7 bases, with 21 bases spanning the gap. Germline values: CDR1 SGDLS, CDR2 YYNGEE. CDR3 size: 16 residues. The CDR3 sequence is CASSEGKSSRIGELFF. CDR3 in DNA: TGTGCCAGCAGTGAAGGCAAATCGAGTAGGATCGGGGAGCTGTTTTTT. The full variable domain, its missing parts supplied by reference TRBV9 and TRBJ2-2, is DSGVTQTPKHLITATGQRVTLRCSPRSGDLSVYWYQQSLDQGLQFLIQYYNGEERAKGNILERFSAQQFPDLHSELNLSSLELGDSALYFCASSEGKSSRIGELFFGEGSRLTVL.

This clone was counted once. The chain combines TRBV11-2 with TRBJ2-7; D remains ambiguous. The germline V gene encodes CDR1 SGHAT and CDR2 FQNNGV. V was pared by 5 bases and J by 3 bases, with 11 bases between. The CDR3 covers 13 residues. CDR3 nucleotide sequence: TGTGCCAGCAGCCGTATCGGGTTCTACGAGCAGTACTTC. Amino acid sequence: CASSRIGFYEQYF.

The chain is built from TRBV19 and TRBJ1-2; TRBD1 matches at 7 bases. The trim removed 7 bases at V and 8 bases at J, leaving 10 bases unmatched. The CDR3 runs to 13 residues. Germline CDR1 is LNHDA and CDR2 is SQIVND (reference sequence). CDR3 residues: CASTPTGAEGYTF. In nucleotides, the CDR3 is TGTGCCAGTACCCCAACAGGGGCTGAAGGCTACACCTTC.

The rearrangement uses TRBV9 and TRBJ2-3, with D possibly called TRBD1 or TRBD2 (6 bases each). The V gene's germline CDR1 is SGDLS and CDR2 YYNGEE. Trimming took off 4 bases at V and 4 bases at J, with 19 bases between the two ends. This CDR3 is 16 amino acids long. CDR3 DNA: TGTGCCAGCAGCTTGAGGGGGGCTAGCGAATCAGATACGCAGTATTTT. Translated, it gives CASSLRGASESDTQYF.

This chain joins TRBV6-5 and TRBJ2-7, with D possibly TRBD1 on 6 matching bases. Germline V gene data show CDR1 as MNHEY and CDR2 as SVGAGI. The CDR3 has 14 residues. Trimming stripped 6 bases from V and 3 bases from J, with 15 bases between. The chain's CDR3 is CASSDPGHSYEQYF. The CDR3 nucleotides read TGTGCCAGCAGCGATCCGGGACACAGCTACGAGCAGTACTTC.

The CDR3 DNA sequence: TGTGCCAGCAGTGAGATACGGACGGGGGGCGATACGCAGTATTTT. Translation gives CASSEIRTGGDTQYF. The chain employs TRBV6-1 and TRBJ2-3; a possible D gene is TRBD2 (7 bases). This CDR3 is built from 15 residues. V gave up 3 bases and J gave up 6 bases, with 16 bases separating them. Per the germline V gene, CDR1 is MNHNS and CDR2 is SASEGT.

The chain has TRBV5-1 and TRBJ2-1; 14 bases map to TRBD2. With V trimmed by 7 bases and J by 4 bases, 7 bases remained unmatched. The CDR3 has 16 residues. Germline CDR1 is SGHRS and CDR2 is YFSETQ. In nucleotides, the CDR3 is TGCGCCAGCGGAGGACTAGCGGGAGGAAGGTACAATGAGCAGTTCTTC. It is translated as CASGGLAGGRYNEQFF.

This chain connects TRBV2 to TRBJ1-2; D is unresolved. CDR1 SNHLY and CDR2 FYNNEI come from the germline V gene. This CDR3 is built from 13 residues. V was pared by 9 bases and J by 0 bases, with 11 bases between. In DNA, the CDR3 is TGTGCCAGGTCAGCTGGGACTAACTATGGCTACACCTTC. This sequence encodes CARSAGTNYGYTF.

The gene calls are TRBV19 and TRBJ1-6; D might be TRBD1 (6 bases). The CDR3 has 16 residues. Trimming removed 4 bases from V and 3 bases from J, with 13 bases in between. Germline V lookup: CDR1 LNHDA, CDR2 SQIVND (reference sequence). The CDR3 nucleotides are TGTGCCAGTAGTACCCCCGGACAGTTCTATAATTCACCCCTCCACTTT. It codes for CASSTPGQFYNSPLHF.

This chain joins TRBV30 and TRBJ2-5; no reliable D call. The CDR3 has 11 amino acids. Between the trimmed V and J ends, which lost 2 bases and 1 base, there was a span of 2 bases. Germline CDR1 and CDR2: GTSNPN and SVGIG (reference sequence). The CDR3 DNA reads TGTGCCTGGAGTCGCCAAGAGACCCAGTACTTC. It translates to CAWSRQETQYF. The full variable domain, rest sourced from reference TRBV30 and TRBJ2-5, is SQTIHQWPATLVQPVGSPLSLECTVEGTSNPNLYWYRQAAGRGLQLLFYSVGIGQISSEVPQNLSASRPQDRQFILSSKKLLLSDSGFYLCAWSRQETQYFGPGTRLLVL.

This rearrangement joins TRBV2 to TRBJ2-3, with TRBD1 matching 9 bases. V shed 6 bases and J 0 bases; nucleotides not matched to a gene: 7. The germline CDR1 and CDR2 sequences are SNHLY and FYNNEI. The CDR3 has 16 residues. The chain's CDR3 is CASSTGTGRSTDTQYF. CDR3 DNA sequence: TGTGCCAGCAGCACGGGGACAGGGAGGAGCACAGATACGCAGTATTTT.

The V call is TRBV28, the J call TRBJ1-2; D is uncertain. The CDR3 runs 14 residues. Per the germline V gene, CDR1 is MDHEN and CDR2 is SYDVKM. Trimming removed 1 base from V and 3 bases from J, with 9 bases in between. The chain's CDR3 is CASSLYQPYYGYTF. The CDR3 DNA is TGTGCCAGCAGTTTATATCAGCCCTACTATGGCTACACCTTC.

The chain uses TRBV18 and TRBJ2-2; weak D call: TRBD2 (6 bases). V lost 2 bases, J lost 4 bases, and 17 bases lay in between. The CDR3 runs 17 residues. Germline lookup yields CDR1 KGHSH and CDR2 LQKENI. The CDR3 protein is CASSPSSGAGSTGELFF. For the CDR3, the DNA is TGTGCCAGCTCACCAAGTTCCGGAGCCGGGAGCACCGGGGAGCTGTTTTTT.

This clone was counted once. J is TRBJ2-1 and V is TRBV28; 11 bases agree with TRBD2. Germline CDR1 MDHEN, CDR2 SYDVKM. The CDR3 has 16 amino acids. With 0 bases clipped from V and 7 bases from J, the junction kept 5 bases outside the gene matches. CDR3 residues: CASSLWGTSGKNEQFF. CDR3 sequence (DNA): TGTGCCAGCAGTTTATGGGGGACTAGCGGAAAGAATGAGCAGTTCTTC.